Each of the 27 T cell receptor beta chains below was sequenced from the same sample in a study of blood T cells in healthy people across ages. The use of a sample-barcoded 5' primer and a J-beta primer mix characterized a second PCR of roughly 7 to 11 cycles. TCRdb analysed the 5' RACE reads with MiXCR anew, one entry per CDR3 protein. The sample contains 600,000 to 1,000,000 distinct CDR3 sequences, 20% to 25% of which appear only once. The same specimen was also included in a second study, on T cells of mothers and their children.

Sequences were obtained from blood. These receptors were collected from a boy younger than 18 in good health.

The rearrangement links TRBV28 to TRBJ2-3; D gene ambiguous. In germline, CDR1 is MDHEN, CDR2 SYDVKM. The CDR3 covers 16 residues. Trimming removed 3 bases from V and 0 bases from J, with 13 bases in between. The CDR3 region has the DNA TGTGCCAGCAGTTTCGATTACAGATCTAGCACAGATACGCAGTATTTT. It encodes CASSFDYRSSTDTQYF.

To note about this clonotype: One end of the junction does not line up with germline, which may come from a read error. The V gene is TRBV13, the J gene TRBJ1-1, with 9 bases fitting TRBD1. The CDR3 sequence is 16 residues long. From germline, CDR1 is PRHDT and CDR2 FYEKMQ (reference sequence). CDR3 in amino acids: CASILLLQGANTEAFF. The CDR3, as DNA: TGTGCCAGCATCTTACTTCTACAGGGGGCGAACACTGAAGCTTTCTTT.

There are a few counts of this clonotype. Given a much more abundant clone one base away, this may be a read error. The chain couples TRBV4-1 to TRBJ2-7; perhaps TRBD1 as D (5 bases). Per germline, CDR1 MGHRA and CDR2 YSYEKL. There are 14 residues in the CDR3. The V and J ends lost 0 bases and 6 bases respectively, with 12 bases between them. CDR3 loop: CASSQDRLRGEQYF. CDR3 in DNA: TGCGCCAGCAGCCAAGATCGCCTAAGGGGCGAGCAGTACTTC.

This clonotype was detected a few times. This chain links TRBV2 with TRBJ2-7; 8 bases line up with TRBD2. CDR1 is SNHLY, CDR2 FYNNEI, per germline. The CDR3 has 14 residues. Trimming took 6 bases from V and 0 from J; bases not matched to a gene: 4. CDR3 protein: CASRGTSPSYEQYF. The CDR3 region has the DNA TGTGCCAGCAGGGGGACTAGTCCCTCCTACGAGCAGTACTTC.

The chain uses TRBV5-5 and TRBJ1-2, with 7 bases aligning to TRBD1. The ends lost 4 bases at V and 8 bases at J; junction bases unmatched: 11. CDR1 is SGHKS, CDR2 YYEKEE, per germline (reference sequence). The CDR3 covers 14 residues. Here the CDR3 reads CASSLRDSVWGYTF. CDR3 in DNA: TGTGCCAGCAGCCTTCGGGACAGCGTATGGGGCTACACCTTC.

This sequence joins TRBV28 and TRBJ2-6, with a possible D match to TRBD1 (5 bases). The CDR3 spans 17 residues. Trimming removed 6 bases at V and 0 bases at J, with 15 bases between. In germline, CDR1 is MDHEN, CDR2 SYDVKM. For the CDR3, the DNA is TGTGCCAGCAGGCAGGACACCTCGATCTCTGGGGCCAACGTCCTGACTTTC. Amino acids: CASRQDTSISGANVLTF.

The chain recombines TRBV20-1 with TRBJ2-1; 8 nucleotides align to TRBD2. The CDR3 is 16 residues long. Per the germline V gene, CDR1 is DFQATT and CDR2 is SNEGSKA (reference sequence). V gave up 2 bases and J gave up 0 bases; unmatched junction bases: 6. The DNA of the CDR3 is TGCAGTGCTAGACTAGCGGGCTTGAGCTCCTACAATGAGCAGTTCTTC. Its translation is CSARLAGLSSYNEQFF.

In its sample, this clonotype was seen a few times. CDR3 protein: CSVGPEAYEQYF. Here the CDR3 DNA reads TGCAGCGTTGGGCCGGAAGCCTACGAGCAGTACTTC. The V and J genes are TRBV29-1 and TRBJ2-7; D uncertain. Trimming removed 4 bases from V and 2 bases from J, with 9 bases in between. Germline V CDR1 and CDR2: SQVTM, ANQGSEA. The CDR3 contains 12 residues.

This clonotype was recorded a few times. V and J are TRBV12-5 and TRBJ1-5; possible D gene TRBD1, 5 bases. The CDR3 covers 13 residues. CDR1 is LGHNT, CDR2 FRNRAP, per germline. V shed 9 bases and J shed 0 bases, with 9 bases lying between them. Here the CDR3 reads CARGDVSNQPQHF. CDR3 in DNA: TGTGCTAGGGGGGACGTTAGCAATCAGCCCCAGCATTTT. Complete variable domain (other parts from reference TRBV12-5 and TRBJ1-5): DARVTQTPRHKVTEMGQEVTMRCQPILGHNTVFWYRQTMMQGLELLAYFRNRAPLDDSGMPKDRFSAEMPDATLATLKIQPSEPRDSAVYFCARGDVSNQPQHFGDGTRLSIL.

The V call is TRBV27, the J call TRBJ2-3, with 8 positions matching TRBD1. Germline CDR1 MNHEY, CDR2 SMNVEV (reference sequence). There are 16 residues in the CDR3. The J segment lost 1 base and the V segment lost 2 bases, leaving 5 bases of the junction unmatched. CDR3 nucleotides: TGTGCCAGCAGTTTAATTTTGGGACAGGGCACAGATACGCAGTATTTT. This sequence encodes CASSLILGQGTDTQYF.

V is TRBV28 and J is TRBJ2-2, with D uncertain. The CDR3 consists of 12 residues. In germline, CDR1 is MDHEN, CDR2 SYDVKM. V dropped 7 bases and J dropped 8 bases, with 11 bases sitting between them. The CDR3 DNA is TGTGCCAGCAACCCTACCGGGGGGGAGCTGTTTTTT. This codes for CASNPTGGELFF.

On this clonotype itself: Given a much more abundant clone one base away, this may be a read error. The rearrangement links TRBV7-2 to TRBJ2-3; a possible D gene is TRBD2 (5 bases). Trimming left V 1 base short and J 2 bases short, with 7 bases between. Germline CDR1 SGHTA, CDR2 FQGNSA. This CDR3 comprises 14 residues. The CDR3 is CASSLDGVTDTQYF. CDR3 coding DNA: TGTGCCAGCAGCTTAGACGGGGTCACAGATACGCAGTATTTT.

This chain joins TRBV4-3 and TRBJ1-4; 8 nucleotides line up with TRBD1. CDR1 LGHNA and CDR2 YSLEER come from the germline V gene. Unmatched junction bases numbered 3, after V lost 0 bases and J lost 6 bases. This CDR3 has 15 amino acids. For the CDR3, the DNA is TGCGCCAGCAGCCAAGATGAGACAGGGGATGAAAAACTGTTTTTT. Translating it yields CASSQDETGDEKLFF.

The chain has TRBV12-3 or TRBV12-4 and TRBJ2-3; 11 nucleotides line up with TRBD1. Trimming at V came to 8 bases and at J to 5 bases, leaving 6 bases not matched to a gene. CDR3 length equals 14 residues. CDR3 region: CASGRDRGEDTQYF. The CDR3 nucleotides read TGTGCCAGCGGAAGGGACAGGGGGGAAGATACGCAGTATTTT.

This chain uses TRBV29-1 with TRBJ2-1; D not certain. Per germline, CDR1 SQVTM and CDR2 ANQGSEA. V dropped 2 bases and J dropped 7 bases, with 12 bases sitting between them. The CDR3 contains 13 residues. Here the CDR3 DNA reads TGCAGCGTTGAACCGAGCTACCCAAATGAGCAGTTCTTC. Translating gives CSVEPSYPNEQFF.

The rearrangement uses TRBV7-3 and TRBJ2-2, with a weak D call TRBD1 (6 bases). The CDR3 consists of 17 residues. V was shortened by 4 bases and J by 1 base, with 16 bases between the two germline ends. Germline values: CDR1 SGHTA, CDR2 FQGTGA. The CDR3 DNA follows: TGTGCCAGCAGCTCGAATGCCGGGACATTGAACACCGGGGAGCTGTTTTTT. Amino acids: CASSSNAGTLNTGELFF.

This clonotype was found a few times. This rearrangement joins TRBV19 to TRBJ2-1; D is unclear. CDR1 and CDR2 from the germline V gene are LNHDA and SQIVND (reference sequence). V was cut by 8 bases and J by 3 bases, with 14 bases left in between. The CDR3 loop spans 14 amino acids. This chain's CDR3 is CASSVGSGYNEQFF. The CDR3 DNA is TGTGCCAGTTCCGTGGGATCGGGCTACAATGAGCAGTTCTTC.

The V call is TRBV5-1, the J call TRBJ2-2; no clear D gene. V lost 0 bases, J lost 2 bases, and 8 bases lay in between. Germline V gives CDR1 SGHRS, CDR2 YFSETQ. This CDR3 region has 15 residues. The DNA for the CDR3 is TGCGCCAGCAGCTTGGGGCAGATTAACACCGGGGAGCTGTTTTTT. This sequence encodes CASSLGQINTGELFF. The entire variable domain, with the rest obtained from reference TRBV5-1 and TRBJ2-2, is as follows: KAGVTQTPRYLIKTRGQQVTLSCSPISGHRSVSWYQQTPGQGLQFLFEYFSETQRNKGNFPGRFSGRQFSNSRSEMNVSTLELGDSALYLCASSLGQINTGELFFGEGSRLTVL.

The rearrangement uses TRBV7-8 and TRBJ2-7; 8 bases agree with TRBD1. CDR3 size: 15 residues. V shed 3 bases, J shed 0 bases, and the junction held 4 bases outside the gene matches. Germline V gene sequence: CDR1 SGHVS, CDR2 FQNEAQ. The CDR3 protein is CASSFGTGNSYEQYF. In nucleotides, the CDR3 is TGTGCCAGCAGCTTCGGGACAGGCAACTCCTACGAGCAGTACTTC.

The J gene is TRBJ2-7, the V gene TRBV6-5; 7 nucleotides line up with TRBD1. The germline CDR1 and CDR2 sequences are MNHEY and SVGAGI. The CDR3 is made up of 14 amino acids. The junction had 9 bases not matched to a gene; V was cut back by 5 bases and J by 5 bases. CDR3 region: CASSEGAGTHEQYF. The CDR3 nucleotides read TGTGCCAGCAGTGAGGGGGCTGGGACCCACGAGCAGTACTTC.

The genes are TRBV29-1 and TRBJ2-2; D unclear. CDR1 is SQVTM and CDR2 is ANQGSEA in the germline V gene. The CDR3 length is 13 residues. V lost 7 bases and J 0 bases, leaving 9 bases between the germline ends. CDR3 nucleotide sequence: TGCAGCGAGGTTTTCCCGAACACCGGGGAGCTGTTTTTT. This translates into CSEVFPNTGELFF.

The chain links TRBV4-1 to TRBJ1-6; perhaps TRBD1 as D (5 bases). Germline assignment: CDR1 MGHRA and CDR2 YSYEKL. This CDR3 has 16 residues. Trimming cost V 0 bases and J 7 bases, with 13 bases left between them. The CDR3 here is CASSQESTGGNSPLHF. For the CDR3, the DNA is TGCGCCAGCAGCCAAGAAAGTACAGGCGGAAATTCACCCCTCCACTTT.

This clonotype was found a few times. The chain has TRBV29-1 and TRBJ2-5; D call uncertain. V was trimmed by 4 bases and J by 0 bases, leaving 9 bases between them. CDR1 and CDR2 from the germline V gene are SQVTM and ANQGSEA. This CDR3 spans 13 amino acids. The CDR3 reads CSVAPRYQETQYF. CDR3 nucleotide sequence: TGCAGCGTTGCCCCAAGGTACCAAGAGACCCAGTACTTC.

A few counts support this clonotype. The chain links TRBV7-9 to TRBJ2-5, with 11 bases that match TRBD2. The closer fit of TRBJ2-7 to the DNA end suggests the J call may be wrong. From germline, CDR1 is SEHNR and CDR2 FQNEAQ (reference sequence). The CDR3 sequence is 16 residues long. CDR3 residues: CASSFLAGGQSHEQYF. For the CDR3, the DNA is TGTGCCAGCAGCTTTTTAGCGGGGGGGCAATCCCACGAGCAGTACTTC.

V and J are TRBV12-3 or TRBV12-4 and TRBJ1-2; 7 positions match TRBD1. With V trimmed by 1 base and J by 4 bases, 6 bases remained unmatched. The CDR3 runs 15 residues. The CDR3 protein is CASSLGTGTPYGYTF. DNA for the CDR3: TGTGCCAGCAGTTTAGGGACAGGCACCCCCTATGGCTACACCTTC.

This rearrangement joins TRBV7-8 to TRBJ2-5; weak D call: TRBD2 (5 bases). The V and J ends lost 0 bases and 1 base respectively, with 18 bases between them. This CDR3 has 18 residues. CDR1 is SGHVS, CDR2 FQNEAQ, per germline. DNA of the CDR3: TGTGCCAGCAGCTTAGCTTCGACCTGGTTCGGGGTCCAAGAGACCCAGTACTTC. Protein product: CASSLASTWFGVQETQYF.

The chain carries TRBV18 and TRBJ2-6; the D is unclear. Between the trimmed V and J ends, which lost 0 bases and 1 base, there was a span of 7 bases. CDR1 and CDR2 (germline): KGHSH, LQKENI. This CDR3 is built from 16 residues. Written as DNA, the CDR3 is TGTGCCAGCTCACCACCGTTGGGGTCTGGGGCCAACGTCCTGACTTTC. The encoded protein is CASSPPLGSGANVLTF.